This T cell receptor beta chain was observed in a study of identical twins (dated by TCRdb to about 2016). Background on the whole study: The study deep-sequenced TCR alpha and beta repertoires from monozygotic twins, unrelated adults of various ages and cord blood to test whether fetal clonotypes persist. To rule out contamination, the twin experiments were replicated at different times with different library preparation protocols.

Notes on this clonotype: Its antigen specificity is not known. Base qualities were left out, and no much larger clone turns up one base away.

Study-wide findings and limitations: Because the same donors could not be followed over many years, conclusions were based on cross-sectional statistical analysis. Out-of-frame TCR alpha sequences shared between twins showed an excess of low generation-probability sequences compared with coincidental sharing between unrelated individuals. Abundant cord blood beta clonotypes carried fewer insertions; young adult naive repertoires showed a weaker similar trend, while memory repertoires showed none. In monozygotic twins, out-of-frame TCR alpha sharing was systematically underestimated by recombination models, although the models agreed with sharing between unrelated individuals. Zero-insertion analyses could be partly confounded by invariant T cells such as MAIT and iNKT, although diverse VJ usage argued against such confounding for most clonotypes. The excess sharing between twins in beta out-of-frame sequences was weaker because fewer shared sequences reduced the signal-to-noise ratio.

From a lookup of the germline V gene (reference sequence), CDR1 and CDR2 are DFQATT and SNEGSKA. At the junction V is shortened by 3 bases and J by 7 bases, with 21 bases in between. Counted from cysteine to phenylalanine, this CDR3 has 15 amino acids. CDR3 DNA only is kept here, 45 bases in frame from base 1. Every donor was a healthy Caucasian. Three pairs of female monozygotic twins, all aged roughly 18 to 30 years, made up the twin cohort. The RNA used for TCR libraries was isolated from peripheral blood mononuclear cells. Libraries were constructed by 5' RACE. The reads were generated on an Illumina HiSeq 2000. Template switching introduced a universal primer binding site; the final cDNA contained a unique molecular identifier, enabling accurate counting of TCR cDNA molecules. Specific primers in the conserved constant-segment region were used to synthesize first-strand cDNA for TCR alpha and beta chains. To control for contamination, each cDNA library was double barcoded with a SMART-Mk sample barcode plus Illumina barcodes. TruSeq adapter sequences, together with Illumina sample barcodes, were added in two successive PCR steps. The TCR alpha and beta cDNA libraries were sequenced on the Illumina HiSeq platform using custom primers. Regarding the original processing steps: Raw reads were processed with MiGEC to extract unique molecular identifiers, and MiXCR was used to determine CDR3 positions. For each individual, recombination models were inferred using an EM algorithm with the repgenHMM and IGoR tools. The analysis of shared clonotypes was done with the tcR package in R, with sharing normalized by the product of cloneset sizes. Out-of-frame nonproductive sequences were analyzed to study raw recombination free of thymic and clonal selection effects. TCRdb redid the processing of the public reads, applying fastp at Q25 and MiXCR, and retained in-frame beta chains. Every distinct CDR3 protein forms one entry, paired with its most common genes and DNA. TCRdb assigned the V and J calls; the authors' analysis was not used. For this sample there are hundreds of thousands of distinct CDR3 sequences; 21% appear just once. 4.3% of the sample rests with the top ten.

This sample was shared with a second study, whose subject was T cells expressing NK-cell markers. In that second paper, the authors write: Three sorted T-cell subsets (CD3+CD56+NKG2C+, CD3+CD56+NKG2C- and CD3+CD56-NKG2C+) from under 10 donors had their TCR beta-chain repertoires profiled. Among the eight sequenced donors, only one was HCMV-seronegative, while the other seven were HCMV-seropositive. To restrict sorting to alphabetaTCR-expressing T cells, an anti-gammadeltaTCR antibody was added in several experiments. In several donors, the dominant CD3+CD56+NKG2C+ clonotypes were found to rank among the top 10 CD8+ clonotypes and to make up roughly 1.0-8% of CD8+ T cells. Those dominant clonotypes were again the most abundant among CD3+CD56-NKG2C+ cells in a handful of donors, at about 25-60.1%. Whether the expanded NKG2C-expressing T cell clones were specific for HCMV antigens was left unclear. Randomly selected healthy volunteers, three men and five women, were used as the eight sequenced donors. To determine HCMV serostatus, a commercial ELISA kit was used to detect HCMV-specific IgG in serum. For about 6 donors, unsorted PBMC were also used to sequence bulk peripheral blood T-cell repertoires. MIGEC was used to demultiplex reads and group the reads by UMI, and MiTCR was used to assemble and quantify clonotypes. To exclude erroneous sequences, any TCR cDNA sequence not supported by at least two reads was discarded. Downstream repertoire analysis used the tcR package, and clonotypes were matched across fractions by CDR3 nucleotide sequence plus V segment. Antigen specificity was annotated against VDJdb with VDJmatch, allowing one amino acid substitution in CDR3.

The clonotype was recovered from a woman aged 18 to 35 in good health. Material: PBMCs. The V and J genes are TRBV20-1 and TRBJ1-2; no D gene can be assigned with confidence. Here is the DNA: TGCAGTGCTAGCCGGGGAGGTGATTCAGGCATTGGCTACACCTTC. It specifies CSASRGGDSGIGYTF.